The 10 T cell receptor beta chains below were found in one sample sequenced in a study of T cells in Graves' hyperthyroidism and ophthalmopathy. Amplification of TCR beta CDR3 regions used RNA as the template. HTBI primers drove first-round RT-PCR of the TCR CDR3. Using its own MiXCR run on the multiplex PCR reads, TCRdb lists one record per CDR3 protein. The data hold 340,000 or so distinct CDR3 sequences, with around a sixth observed a single time. The sample taken for sequencing was blood. The receptor source for this set is a woman aged 45 to 65 with Graves' hyperthyroidism.

The chain joins TRBV10-3 to TRBJ1-2; 9 nucleotides align to TRBD1. V shed 0 bases, J shed 4 bases, and the junction held 3 bases outside the gene matches. This CDR3 has 15 residues. Germline V CDR1 and CDR2: ENHRY, SYGVKD. The DNA of the CDR3 is TGTGCCATCAGTGAGTCAATACAGGGGGCCTATGGCTACACCTTC. Translation gives CAISESIQGAYGYTF.

This clonotype has just a few counts. The rearrangement joins TRBV6-5 to TRBJ2-7; 7 bases agree with TRBD2. Germline V lookup: CDR1 MNHEY, CDR2 SVGAGI. The length of the CDR3 is 16 residues. Trimming took 2 bases from V and 0 from J; bases not matched to a gene: 7. The CDR3 DNA sequence: TGTGCCAGCAGTTACGACGGCGGGGGAAGCTCCTACGAGCAGTACTTC. Protein: CASSYDGGGSSYEQYF.

This clonotype was detected only a few times. The rearrangement joins TRBV11-2 to TRBJ2-3; D is perhaps TRBD1 (6 bases). The CDR3 has 13 residues. Looked up from germline, CDR1 is SGHAT and CDR2 is FQNNGV. V lost 5 bases to trimming and J lost 2 bases, with 8 bases between them. The CDR3 nucleotides are TGTGCCAGCAGCAACAGGGTCACAGATACGCAGTATTTT. Amino acids: CASSNRVTDTQYF.

The sample holds many counts of this clonotype. The chain has TRBV2 and TRBJ2-1; D remains ambiguous. Between the trimmed V and J ends, which lost 7 bases and 4 bases, there was a span of 17 bases. Germline V CDR1 and CDR2: SNHLY, FYNNEI. This CDR3 has 15 residues. DNA for the CDR3: TGTGCCAGCACGGGTTGGCGTAAAACTTACAATGAGCAGTTCTTC. This translates into CASTGWRKTYNEQFF.

This clonotype appeared a few times. A junction boundary mismatches the germline segment, possibly from a read error. The genes are TRBV7-2 and TRBJ1-3, with D unclear. Germline loops: CDR1 SGHTA, CDR2 FQGNSA. The CDR3 consists of 11 residues. Written as DNA, the CDR3 is TGTGCCAGCAGATTAGGAAACACCATATATTTT. Translation: CASRLGNTIYF.

The rearrangement links TRBV10-3 to TRBJ2-2; D remains ambiguous. The CDR3 has 13 amino acids. Looked up from germline, CDR1 is ENHRY and CDR2 is SYGVKD. V shed 2 bases and J shed 5 bases, with 6 bases lying between them. The CDR3 protein is CAISEIETGELFF. CDR3 in DNA: TGTGCCATCAGTGAGATAGAAACCGGGGAGCTGTTTTTT.

This clonotype appeared a few times. The chain joins TRBV29-1 to TRBJ2-2; no reliable D call. This CDR3 comprises 11 residues. V lost 3 bases and J lost 6, with 5 bases in between. The V gene's germline CDR1 is SQVTM and CDR2 ANQGSEA. The DNA for the CDR3 is TGCAGCGTTGACCGGGCCGGGGAGCTGTTTTTT. Residues: CSVDRAGELFF.

Details on this clonotype: This clone may be a read error of a much larger clone one base away. The chain is built from TRBV20-1 and TRBJ2-7; 11 bases fit TRBD2. Germline V gives CDR1 DFQATT, CDR2 SNEGSKA (reference sequence). The CDR3 loop spans 14 amino acids. After removal of 4 bases from V and 4 bases from J, the junction contained 6 bases not matched to a gene. The CDR3 DNA reads TGCAGTGCTACCCTAGCGGGGGGAAAGTACGAGCAGTACTTC. It specifies CSATLAGGKYEQYF.

The sample holds a few counts of this clonotype. This chain joins TRBV7-9 and TRBJ1-5, with 12 bases aligning to TRBD1. The J segment lost 1 base and the V segment lost 5 bases, leaving 3 bases of the junction unmatched. The CDR3 covers 16 residues. In germline, CDR1 is SEHNR, CDR2 FQNEAQ (reference sequence). For the CDR3, the DNA is TGTGCCAGCAGCGGGACAGGGGGCGCGAGCAATCAGCCCCAGCATTTT. This sequence encodes CASSGTGGASNQPQHF.

This clonotype was seen many times. The gene calls are TRBV28 and TRBJ1-5; D is perhaps TRBD1 (5 bases). CDR3 length: 13 residues. Germline loops: CDR1 MDHEN, CDR2 SYDVKM. The V and J ends lost 4 bases and 6 bases respectively, with 10 bases between them. CDR3 DNA sequence: TGTGCCAGCAGTTGGGAGGGGCCTCAGCCCCAGCATTTT. Protein sequence: CASSWEGPQPQHF.